These 26 T cell receptor beta chains originate from one sample sequenced in a study of control samples from healthy donors and cancer patients. Clones were read by immunoSEQ multiplex PCR, and TCRdb kept only the in-frame ones, dropping some. Of about 130,000 clones listed, about 92% are singletons. Sequenced material: PBMCs. Receptors were obtained from a man in his fifties with head and neck cancer.

The V call is TRBV6-2 or TRBV6-3, the J call TRBJ2-7, with D maybe TRBD1 (6 bases). CDR3 size: 14 residues. Between the trimmed V and J ends, which lost 4 bases and 2 bases, there was a span of 12 bases. Germline CDR1 MNHEY, CDR2 SVGEGT. Here the CDR3 reads CASSFTGKPYEQYF. Written as DNA, the CDR3 is TGTGCCAGCAGTTTTACAGGGAAACCCTACGAGCAGTACTTC.

The chain couples TRBV7-2 to TRBJ1-2, with D uncertain. The ends were cut back, 6 bases at V and 8 bases at J, with 16 bases in the middle. There are 13 residues in the CDR3. Germline V CDR1 and CDR2: SGHTA, FQGNSA. CDR3 DNA sequence: TGTGCCAGCAGGTCAAGGACTTGGTGGGGCTACACCTTC. This codes for CASRSRTWWGYTF. Together with reference TRBV7-2 and TRBJ1-2, the CDR3 gives the full variable domain: GAGVSQSPSNKVTEKGKDVELRCDPISGHTALYWYRQSLGQGLEFLIYFQGNSAPDKSGLPSDRFSAERTGGSVSTLTIQRTQQEDSAVYLCASRSRTWWGYTFGSGTRLTVV.

The CDR3 loop reads CASSLHQGPYGYTF. The CDR3 coding sequence is TGTGCCAGCAGTTTACACCAAGGTCCTTATGGCTACACCTTC. The rearrangement joins TRBV28 to TRBJ1-2; D gene uncertain. V lost 2 bases and J lost 5, with 12 bases in between. The CDR3 runs to 14 residues. CDR1 is MDHEN and CDR2 is SYDVKM in the germline V gene.

This chain connects TRBV6-5 to TRBJ1-5, with a possible D match to TRBD1 (5 bases). V lost 2 bases to trimming and J lost 7 bases, with 9 bases between them. The CDR3 consists of 13 residues. In germline, CDR1 is MNHEY, CDR2 SVGAGI. CDR3 sequence (DNA): TGTGCCAGCAGTTACCTCCAGGGACAGCCCCAGCATTTT. Translating it yields CASSYLQGQPQHF.

The gene calls are TRBV30 and TRBJ1-3; D gene unclear. There are 15 residues in the CDR3. Trimming cost V 6 bases and J 0 bases, with 15 bases left between them. Per germline, CDR1 GTSNPN and CDR2 SVGIG (reference sequence). Here the CDR3 DNA reads TGTGCCTGTGCAAGGAGTCCCGTCTCTGGAAACACCATATATTTT. It specifies CACARSPVSGNTIYF.

J is TRBJ2-7 and V is TRBV5-4; D unresolved. The CDR3 sequence is 13 residues long. Germline V lookup: CDR1 SGHNT, CDR2 YYREEE (reference sequence). Trimming removed 2 bases at V and 0 bases at J, with 6 bases between. CDR3: CASSFSTSYEQYF. CDR3 nucleotide sequence: TGTGCCAGCAGCTTCTCGACCTCCTACGAGCAGTACTTC.

This clone has only a few counts. V is TRBV7-6 and J is TRBJ2-1, with 10 bases lining up with TRBD1. The CDR3 is made up of 15 amino acids. The ends lost 5 bases at V and 6 bases at J; junction bases unmatched: 7. Germline assignment: CDR1 SGHVS and CDR2 FNYEAQ. The CDR3 bases are TGTGCCAGCAGCAAAAGGGGACAGGGGACCAATGAGCAGTTCTTC. This translates into CASSKRGQGTNEQFF.

This chain joins TRBV7-2 and TRBJ1-5; TRBD1 is a possible D gene (5 bases). The CDR3 is made up of 15 amino acids. Germline V lookup: CDR1 SGHTA, CDR2 FQGNSA. The V end lost 4 bases, the J end lost 4 bases, and 14 bases lay between the germline ends. The CDR3 bases are TGTGCCAGCAGCTCGACCTCAGGGTGGAATCAGCCCCAGCATTTT. This encodes CASSSTSGWNQPQHF.

The chain carries TRBV28 and TRBJ1-6; D uncertain. This CDR3 is 16 amino acids long. The germline gives CDR1 MDHEN, CDR2 SYDVKM. With 3 bases removed from V and 10 bases from J, the gap between germline ends came to 19 bases. DNA for the CDR3: TGTGCCAGCAGTTTTTTGGGCGCTGGGAATAGGTCACCCCTCCACTTT. Its protein is CASSFLGAGNRSPLHF.

The chain combines TRBV2 with TRBJ2-7; 7 bases agree with TRBD1. V shed 5 bases and J 0 bases; nucleotides not matched to a gene: 4. The CDR3 consists of 14 residues. In germline, CDR1 is SNHLY, CDR2 FYNNEI. The CDR3 DNA sequence: TGTGCCAGCAGTCCGGGACAGCGCTCCTACGAGCAGTACTTC. As protein: CASSPGQRSYEQYF.

The chain links TRBV5-1 to TRBJ2-7; D may correspond to TRBD1 or TRBD2 (5 bases each). The germline CDR1 and CDR2 sequences are SGHRS and YFSETQ. This CDR3 is built from 16 residues. V lost 5 bases and J lost 6, with 24 bases in between. DNA for the CDR3: TGCGCCAGCAGGACTGGGGACCATGGGCCCCTCGGCGAGCAGTACTTC. This sequence encodes CASRTGDHGPLGEQYF.

The chain employs TRBV6-2 or TRBV6-3 and TRBJ1-2, with D hard to call. Germline values: CDR1 MNHEY, CDR2 SVGEGT. The ends were cut back, 0 bases at V and 2 bases at J, with 7 bases in the middle. The CDR3 is 14 amino acids. CDR3 sequence: CASSYSAVNYGYTF. The DNA of the CDR3 is TGTGCCAGCAGTTACTCAGCAGTGAACTATGGCTACACCTTC.

J is TRBJ2-2 and V is TRBV24-1, with 7 bases that match TRBD2. The ends lost 9 bases at V and 1 base at J; junction bases unmatched: 10. Per germline, CDR1 KGHDR and CDR2 SFDVKD. CDR3 size: 16 residues. The CDR3 region is CATGTKGFQNTGELFF. DNA for the CDR3: TGTGCCACCGGGACTAAGGGCTTCCAGAACACCGGGGAGCTGTTTTTT.

The chain couples TRBV10-3 to TRBJ2-5; tentatively, D is TRBD1 or TRBD2 (5 bases each). Trimming removed 7 bases at V and 2 bases at J, with 11 bases between. Germline CDR1 ENHRY, CDR2 SYGVKD. The CDR3 is 13 residues long. The CDR3 is CAIMGDPQETQYF. As DNA, the CDR3 is TGTGCCATCATGGGGGACCCACAAGAGACCCAGTACTTC.

The J gene is TRBJ1-1, the V gene TRBV29-1; D might be TRBD1 (5 bases). This CDR3 region has 12 residues. Germline V CDR1 and CDR2: SQVTM, ANQGSEA. V dropped 4 bases and J dropped 6 bases, with 12 bases sitting between them. CDR3 region: CSVVGGGAEAFF. In DNA, the CDR3 is TGCAGCGTTGTCGGCGGGGGGGCTGAAGCTTTCTTT.

This chain connects TRBV7-6 to TRBJ2-7, with 11 bases matching TRBD1. The junction had 10 bases not matched to a gene; V was cut back by 6 bases and J by 3 bases. Germline V gene sequence: CDR1 SGHVS, CDR2 FNYEAQ. There are 16 residues in the CDR3. CDR3 DNA: TGTGCCAGCAGTATCCAATCCGGGACAGGGGGCTACGAGCAGTACTTC. As protein: CASSIQSGTGGYEQYF.

The chain recombines TRBV7-8 with TRBJ1-6; D is ambiguous. Germline V CDR1 and CDR2: SGHVS, FQNEAQ. The CDR3 covers 16 residues. The V end was cut by 4 bases, the J end by 10 bases, with 20 bases between. CDR3 nucleotides: TGTGCCAGCAGCTCCGAGGGTTCTCCAAATGGGTCACCCCTCCACTTT. The encoded protein is CASSSEGSPNGSPLHF.

V usage is TRBV7-8 and J usage is TRBJ2-3; 11 bases are shared with TRBD2. CDR1 is SGHVS and CDR2 is FQNEAQ in the germline V gene. The CDR3 totals 16 residues. With V trimmed by 5 bases and J by 2 bases, 6 bases remained unmatched. The CDR3 nucleotides read TGTGCCAGCAGCGGGATGACTAGCGGGGTCACAGATACGCAGTATTTT. Translated: CASSGMTSGVTDTQYF.

The V gene is TRBV6-6, the J gene TRBJ1-1, with a weak D call TRBD1 (6 bases). The CDR3 contains 15 residues. Germline values: CDR1 MNHNY, CDR2 SVGAGI (reference sequence). V shed 2 bases and J shed 9 bases, with 19 bases lying between them. In DNA, the CDR3 is TGTGCCAGCAGTTACACAGGGACCGAATCATCTAAAGCTTTCTTT. As protein: CASSYTGTESSKAFF.

V usage is TRBV29-1 and J usage is TRBJ1-5; D ambiguous. Germline CDR1 SQVTM, CDR2 ANQGSEA. The CDR3 totals 14 residues. The V gene lost 3 bases and the J gene lost 5 bases, with 14 bases spanning the gap. The CDR3 DNA reads as TGCAGCGTTGAGGTTACACCCAAGGATCAGCCCCAGCATTTT. Translating gives CSVEVTPKDQPQHF. Combining the CDR3 with reference TRBV29-1 and TRBJ1-5 gives the whole variable domain SAVISQKPSRDICQRGTSLTIQCQVDSQVTMMFWYRQQPGQSLTLIATANQGSEATYESGFVIDKFPISRPNLTFSTLTVSNMSPEDSSIYLCSVEVTPKDQPQHFGDGTRLSIL.

The J gene is TRBJ2-1, the V gene TRBV3-1 (or the pseudogene TRBV3-2); TRBD2 agrees at 12 bases. Germline V gene lookup returns CDR1 LGHDT and CDR2 YNNKEL (reference sequence). Trimming cost V 3 bases and J 8 bases; bases outside gene matches: 5. The CDR3 has 15 residues. The DNA of the CDR3 is TGTGCCAGCAGCCACCTAGCGGGGGGGCTTGATGAGCAGTTCTTC. It translates to CASSHLAGGLDEQFF.

V and J are TRBV28 and TRBJ1-3; the D gene is possibly TRBD1 (5 bases). Germline V gene lookup returns CDR1 MDHEN and CDR2 SYDVKM. The CDR3 length is 15 residues. The V end was cut by 2 bases, the J end by 4 bases, with 12 bases between. The CDR3 protein is CASSLRGAGGNTIYF. The DNA of the CDR3 is TGTGCCAGCAGTTTACGCGGGGCTGGCGGAAACACCATATATTTT.

This clone has just one count. The chain employs TRBV11-2 and TRBJ2-1, with D hard to call. The V and J ends lost 2 bases and 3 bases respectively, with 11 bases between them. The CDR3 runs 15 residues. Germline CDR1 is SGHAT and CDR2 is FQNNGV. As DNA, the CDR3 is TGTGCCAGCAGCTTATCAACGGGCAACTACAATGAGCAGTTCTTC. It is translated as CASSLSTGNYNEQFF.

This chain joins TRBV14 and TRBJ1-6; D gene ambiguous. V lost 2 bases, J lost 10 bases, and 6 bases lay in between. The length of the CDR3 is 12 residues. Germline CDR1 is SGHDN and CDR2 is FVKESK. This CDR3 is CASSQWWSPLHF. Here the CDR3 DNA reads TGTGCCAGCAGCCAATGGTGGTCACCCCTCCACTTT.

The gene calls are TRBV7-3 and TRBJ2-3, with 14 bases lining up with TRBD2. The CDR3 consists of 19 residues. The germline V gene has CDR1 SGHTA and CDR2 FQGTGA. With V trimmed by 0 bases and J by 1 base, 6 bases remained unmatched. CDR3 sequence (DNA): TGTGCCAGCAGCTTAACTTACGGGACTAGCGGGGGAGGCACAGATACGCAGTATTTT. This encodes CASSLTYGTSGGGTDTQYF. Full variable domain (missing parts from reference TRBV7-3 and TRBJ2-3): GAGVSQTPSNKVTEKGKYVELRCDPISGHTALYWYRQSLGQGPEFLIYFQGTGAADDSGLPNDRFFAVRPEGSVSTLKIQRTERGDSAVYLCASSLTYGTSGGGTDTQYFGPGTRLTVL.

This chain uses TRBV7-3 with TRBJ2-1; D is uncertain. Trimming cost V 5 bases and J 4 bases, with 12 bases left between them. The CDR3 spans 14 residues. Looked up from germline, CDR1 is SGHTA and CDR2 is FQGTGA. The CDR3 DNA follows: TGTGCCAGCAGCACACTGACGGGTTACAATGAGCAGTTCTTC. Its translation: CASSTLTGYNEQFF.